This T cell receptor beta chain was recorded in a study of T cell responses to AZD1222 COVID-19 vaccine. Background on the study: Samples with a second dose at about 4 or about 12 weeks were pooled together.

CDR1 SGHDT and CDR2 YYEEEE come from the germline V gene. The CDR3 covers 13 residues. In regard to this clone: Sequence at one end of the junction differs from germline and may be a read error.

Method: immunoSEQ multiplex PCR; TCRdb's copy keeps in-frame clones and lacks some. This sample has fewer than 200,000 clones, with roughly 89% found just once. This sequence was found in an adult in good health. J is TRBJ1-5 and V is TRBV5-6; 7 bases fit TRBD1. Sample: peripheral blood, taken on day 0 of AZD1222 vaccination. CDR3 DNA: TGTGCCAGCAGCTTGGGGCTAGGGATTCAGGGGGATTTT. Its protein is CASSLGLGIQGDF.